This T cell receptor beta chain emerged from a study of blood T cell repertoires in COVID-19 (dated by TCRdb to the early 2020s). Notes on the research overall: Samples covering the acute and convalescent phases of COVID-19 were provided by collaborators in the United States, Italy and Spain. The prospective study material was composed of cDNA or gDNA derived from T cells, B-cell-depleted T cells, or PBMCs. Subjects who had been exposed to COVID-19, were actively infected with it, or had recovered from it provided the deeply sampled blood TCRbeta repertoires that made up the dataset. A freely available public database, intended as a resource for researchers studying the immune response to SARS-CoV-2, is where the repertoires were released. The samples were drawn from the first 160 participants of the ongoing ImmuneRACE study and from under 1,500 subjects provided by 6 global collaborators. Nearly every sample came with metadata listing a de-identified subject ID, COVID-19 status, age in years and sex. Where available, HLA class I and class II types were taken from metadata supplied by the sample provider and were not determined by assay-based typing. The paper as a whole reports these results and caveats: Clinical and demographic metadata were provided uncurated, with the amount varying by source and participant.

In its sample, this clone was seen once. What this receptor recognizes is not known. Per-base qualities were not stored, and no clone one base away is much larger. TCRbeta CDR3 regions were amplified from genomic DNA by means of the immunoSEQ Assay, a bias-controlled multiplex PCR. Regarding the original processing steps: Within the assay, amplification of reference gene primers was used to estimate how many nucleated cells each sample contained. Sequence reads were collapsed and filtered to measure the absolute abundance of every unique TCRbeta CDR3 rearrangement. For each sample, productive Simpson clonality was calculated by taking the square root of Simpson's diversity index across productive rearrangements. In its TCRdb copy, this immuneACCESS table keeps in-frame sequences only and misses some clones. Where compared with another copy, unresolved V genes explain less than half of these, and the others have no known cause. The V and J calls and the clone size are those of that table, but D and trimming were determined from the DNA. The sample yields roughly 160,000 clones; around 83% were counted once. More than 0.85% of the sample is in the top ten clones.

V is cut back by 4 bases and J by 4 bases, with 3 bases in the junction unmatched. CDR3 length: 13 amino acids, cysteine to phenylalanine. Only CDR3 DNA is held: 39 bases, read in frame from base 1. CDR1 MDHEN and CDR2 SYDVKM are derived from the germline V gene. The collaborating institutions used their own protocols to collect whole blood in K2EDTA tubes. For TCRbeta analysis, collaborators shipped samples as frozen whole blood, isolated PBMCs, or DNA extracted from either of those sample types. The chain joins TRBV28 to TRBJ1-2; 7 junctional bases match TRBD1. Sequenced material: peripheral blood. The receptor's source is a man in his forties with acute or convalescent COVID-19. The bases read TGTGCCAGCAGTTCAGGACAGGTCTATGGCTACACCTTC. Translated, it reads CASSSGQVYGYTF.